Listed below are T cell receptor beta chains from one sample, sequenced in a study of blood T cell repertoires in COVID-19. This table comes from immunoSEQ multiplex PCR, and its TCRdb copy is limited to in-frame clones, with some not included. The top ten clones hold under 5% of a sample with some 37,000 clones, just over 90% of them seen once. The sequenced sample consisted of peripheral blood. The receptors were gathered from a human donor in a cohort sampled during active COVID-19. Both conserved end residues are part of each CDR3. A D gene is named only where the DNA matches it firmly. Expanded clones get a size class; other rows say once, few or many, or leave the size out.

>TRBV12-5|TRBJ2-5|TRBD2|NA
TGTGCTAGTGCCCCCGGCGGGAGCACGGAGACCCAGTACTTC
CASAPGGSTETQYF
>TRBV15|TRBJ2-2|TRBD2|NA
TGTGCCACCAGCAGAGCCCGGACAGTTAGCGGGAGAAACACCGGGGAGCTGTTTTTT
CATSRARTVSGRNTGELFF
>TRBV29-1|TRBJ1-2|NA|NA
TGCAGCGTTGACCGCCCACCCAGGAACTATGGCTACACCTTC
CSVDRPPRNYGYTF
>TRBV5-1|TRBJ2-3|TRBD1|NA
TGCGCCAGCAGCTTGGTGGGCAGGGGGCAGGGAGATACGCAGTATTTT
CASSLVGRGQGDTQYF
>TRBV4-1|TRBJ2-2|NA|once
TGCGCCAGCAGCCAAAGGACACCTCCAAACACCGGGGAGCTGTTTTTT
CASSQRTPPNTGELFF
>TRBV7-2|TRBJ1-4|TRBD1|NA
TGTGCCAGCAGCTTAGGGGGACAGGGGAATGAAAAACTGTTTTTT
CASSLGGQGNEKLFF
>TRBV19|TRBJ2-1|NA|NA
TGTGCCAGTAGTATAGATAGCGCGACTGAGCAGTTCTTC
CASSIDSATEQFF
>TRBV27|TRBJ1-1|TRBD1|NA
TGTGCCAGCAGCCGGACTGCAGGGGGGAATTTGGGGGTTACTGAAGCTTTCTTT
CASSRTAGGNLGVTEAFF
>TRBV9|TRBJ2-1|NA|NA
TGTGCCAGCAGCGTAGCTCCACTAACCAATGAGCAGTTCTTC
CASSVAPLTNEQFF
>TRBV24-1|TRBJ2-3|TRBD2|once
TGTGCCACCAGTGAGGGGACTAGCGGGAGAGGCACAGATACGCAGTATTTT
CATSEGTSGRGTDTQYF
>TRBV28|TRBJ1-2|TRBD1|NA
TGTGCCACCCTCGGGTTGGGACAGGGGGCTGGATATGGCTACACCTTC
CATLGLGQGAGYGYTF
>TRBV10-1|TRBJ2-1|TRBD2|NA
TGCGCCAGCGGGGGACTAGCTATCGGTGAGCAGTTCTTC
CASGGLAIGEQFF
>TRBV5-4|TRBJ2-1|NA|NA
TGTGCCAGCAGCGACGGGGTTAGCTACAATGAGCAGTTCTTC
CASSDGVSYNEQFF
>TRBV10-3|TRBJ1-1|TRBD1|NA
TGTGCCATCAGCGCTCCTATGGGACAGGGGAACACTGAAGCTTTCTTT
CAISAPMGQGNTEAFF
>TRBV18|TRBJ1-3|NA|NA
TGTGCCAGCTCCCCGGGTCCTCCGAGCTCTGGAAACACCATATATTTT
CASSPGPPSSGNTIYF